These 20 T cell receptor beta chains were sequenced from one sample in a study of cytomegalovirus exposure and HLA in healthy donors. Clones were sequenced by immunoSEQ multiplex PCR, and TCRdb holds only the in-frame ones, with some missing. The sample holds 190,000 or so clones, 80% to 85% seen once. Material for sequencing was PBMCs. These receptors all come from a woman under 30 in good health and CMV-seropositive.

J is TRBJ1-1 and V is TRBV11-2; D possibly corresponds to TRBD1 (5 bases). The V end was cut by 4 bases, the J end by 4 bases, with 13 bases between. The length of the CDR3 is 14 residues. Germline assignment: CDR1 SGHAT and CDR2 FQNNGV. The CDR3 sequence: CASSSMGGATEAFF. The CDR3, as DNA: TGTGCCAGCAGCTCCATGGGAGGGGCCACTGAAGCTTTCTTT.

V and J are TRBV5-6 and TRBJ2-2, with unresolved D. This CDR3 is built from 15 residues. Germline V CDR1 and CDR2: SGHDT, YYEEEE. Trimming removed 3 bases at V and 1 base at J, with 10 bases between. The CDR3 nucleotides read TGTGCCAGCAGCTGGAGAAGTCGGAACACCGGGGAGCTGTTTTTT. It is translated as CASSWRSRNTGELFF.

CDR3 sequence reads: CASSQSDTQYF. CDR3 DNA: TGTGCCAGTAGCCAATCAGATACGCAGTATTTT. The chain recombines TRBV19 with TRBJ2-3; D gene uncertain. This CDR3 has 11 amino acids. V shed 6 bases and J shed 4 bases, with 5 bases lying between them. Germline CDR1 LNHDA, CDR2 SQIVND (reference sequence). The full variable domain, completed using reference TRBV19 and TRBJ2-3, is DGGITQSPKYLFRKEGQNVTLSCEQNLNHDAMYWYRQDPGQGLRLIYYSQIVNDFQKGDIAEGYSVSREKKESFPLTVTSAQKNPTAFYLCASSQSDTQYFGPGTRLTVL.

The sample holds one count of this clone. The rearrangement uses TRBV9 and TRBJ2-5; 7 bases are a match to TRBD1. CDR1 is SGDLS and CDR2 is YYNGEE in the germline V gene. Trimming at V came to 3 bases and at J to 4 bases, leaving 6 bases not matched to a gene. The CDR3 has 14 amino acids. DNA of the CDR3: TGTGCCAGCAGCGACGACAGGGCTGTAGAGACCCAGTACTTC. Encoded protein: CASSDDRAVETQYF.

CDR3 DNA: TGTGCCAGCAGTTCGACACAGGGCCCCGGGGAGCTGTTTTTT. As protein: CASSSTQGPGELFF. V usage is TRBV6-5 and J usage is TRBJ2-2; D may be TRBD1 (6 bases). The V and J ends lost 4 bases and 6 bases respectively, with 12 bases between them. The CDR3 runs to 14 residues. Germline V gene lookup returns CDR1 MNHEY and CDR2 SVGAGI.

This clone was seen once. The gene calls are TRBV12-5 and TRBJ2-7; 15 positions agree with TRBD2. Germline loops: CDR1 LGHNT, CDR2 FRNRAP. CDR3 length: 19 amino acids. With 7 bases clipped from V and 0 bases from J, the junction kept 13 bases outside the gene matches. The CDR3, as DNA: TGTGCTAGTGCCAAAGGGACGGGGACTAGCGGGGGGAGCTCCTACGAGCAGTACTTC. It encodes CASAKGTGTSGGSSYEQYF.

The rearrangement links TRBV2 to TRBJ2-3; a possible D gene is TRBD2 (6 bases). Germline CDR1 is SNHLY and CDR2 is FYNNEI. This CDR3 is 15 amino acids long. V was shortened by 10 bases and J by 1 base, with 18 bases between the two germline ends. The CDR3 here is CATNTGSSGTDTQYF. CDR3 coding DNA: TGTGCCACTAATACCGGGTCTAGCGGCACAGATACGCAGTATTTT. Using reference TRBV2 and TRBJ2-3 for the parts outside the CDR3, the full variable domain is EPEVTQTPSHQVTQMGQEVILRCVPISNHLYFYWYRQILGQKVEFLVSFYNNEISEKSEIFDDQFSVERPDGSNFTLKIRSTKLEDSAMYFCATNTGSSGTDTQYFGPGTRLTVL.

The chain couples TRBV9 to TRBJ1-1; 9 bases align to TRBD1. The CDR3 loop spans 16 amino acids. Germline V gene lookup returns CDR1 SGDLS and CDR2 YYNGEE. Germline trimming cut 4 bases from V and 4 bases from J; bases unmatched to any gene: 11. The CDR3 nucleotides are TGTGCCAGCAGCTCACGGAACGGACAGGGGTTCACTGAAGCTTTCTTT. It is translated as CASSSRNGQGFTEAFF.

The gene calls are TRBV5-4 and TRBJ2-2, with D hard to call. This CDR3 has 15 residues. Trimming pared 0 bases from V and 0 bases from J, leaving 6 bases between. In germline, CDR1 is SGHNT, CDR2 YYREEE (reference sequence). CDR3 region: CASSLETANTGELFF. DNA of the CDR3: TGTGCCAGCAGCTTGGAGACTGCGAACACCGGGGAGCTGTTTTTT.

The CDR3 sequence: CASRLGTGGSPLHF. The CDR3 nucleotides are TGTGCCAGCAGGCTCGGGACAGGGGGATCACCCCTCCACTTT. The chain couples TRBV5-5 to TRBJ1-6; 11 positions agree with TRBD1. This CDR3 has 14 amino acids. Germline loops: CDR1 SGHKS, CDR2 YYEKEE (reference sequence). Trimming removed 5 bases from V and 10 bases from J; junction bases left unmatched: 5.

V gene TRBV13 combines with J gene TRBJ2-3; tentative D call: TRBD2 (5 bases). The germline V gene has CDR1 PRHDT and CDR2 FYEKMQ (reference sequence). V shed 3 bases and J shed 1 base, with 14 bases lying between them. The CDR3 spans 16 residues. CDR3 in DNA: TGTGCCAGCAGCTTTCACTCGGGGATTGGCACAGATACGCAGTATTTT. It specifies CASSFHSGIGTDTQYF. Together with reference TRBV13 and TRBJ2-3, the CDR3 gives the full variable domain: AAGVIQSPRHLIKEKRETATLKCYPIPRHDTVYWYQQGPGQDPQFLISFYEKMQSDKGSIPDRFSAQQFSDYHSELNMSSLELGDSALYFCASSFHSGIGTDTQYFGPGTRLTVL.

Here the CDR3 reads CASSQERGGYTF. As DNA, the CDR3 is TGTGCCAGCAGCCAAGAGCGTGGTGGCTACACCTTC. This chain joins TRBV14 and TRBJ1-2; D uncertain. CDR1 is SGHDN, CDR2 FVKESK, per germline. The CDR3 has 12 amino acids. V was trimmed by 0 bases and J by 7 bases, leaving 6 bases between them.

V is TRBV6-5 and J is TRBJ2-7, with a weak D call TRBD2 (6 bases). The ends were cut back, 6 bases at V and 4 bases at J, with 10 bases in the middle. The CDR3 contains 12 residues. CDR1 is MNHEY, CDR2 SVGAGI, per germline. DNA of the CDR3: TGTGCCAGCAGGACCGGGGGATACGAGCAGTACTTC. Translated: CASRTGGYEQYF.

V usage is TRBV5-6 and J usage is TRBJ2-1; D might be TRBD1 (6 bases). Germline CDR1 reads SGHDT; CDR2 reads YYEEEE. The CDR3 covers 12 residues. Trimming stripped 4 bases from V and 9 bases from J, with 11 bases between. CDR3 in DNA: TGTGCCAGCAGCCTGAGGGGGTCTGAGCAGTTCTTC. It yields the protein CASSLRGSEQFF.

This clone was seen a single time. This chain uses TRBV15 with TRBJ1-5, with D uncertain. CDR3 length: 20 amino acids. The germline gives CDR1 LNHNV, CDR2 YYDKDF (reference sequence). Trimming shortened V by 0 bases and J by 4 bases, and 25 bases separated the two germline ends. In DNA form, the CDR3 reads TGTGCCACCAGCAGAGACCACCGGGAGGCCGTGTCGGGAGTGAATCAGCCCCAGCATTTT. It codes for CATSRDHREAVSGVNQPQHF.

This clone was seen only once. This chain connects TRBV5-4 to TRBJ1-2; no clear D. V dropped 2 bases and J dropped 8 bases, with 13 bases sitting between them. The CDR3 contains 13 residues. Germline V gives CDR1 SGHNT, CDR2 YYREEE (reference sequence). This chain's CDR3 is CASSFPQDQGYTF. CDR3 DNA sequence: TGTGCCAGCAGCTTTCCTCAGGATCAAGGCTACACCTTC.

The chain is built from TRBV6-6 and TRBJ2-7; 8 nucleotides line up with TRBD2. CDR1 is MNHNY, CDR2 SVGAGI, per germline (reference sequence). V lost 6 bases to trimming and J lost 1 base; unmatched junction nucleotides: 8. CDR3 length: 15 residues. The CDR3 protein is CASSKKTGGSYEQYF. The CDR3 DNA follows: TGTGCCAGCAGCAAAAAGACGGGGGGGTCCTACGAGCAGTACTTC.

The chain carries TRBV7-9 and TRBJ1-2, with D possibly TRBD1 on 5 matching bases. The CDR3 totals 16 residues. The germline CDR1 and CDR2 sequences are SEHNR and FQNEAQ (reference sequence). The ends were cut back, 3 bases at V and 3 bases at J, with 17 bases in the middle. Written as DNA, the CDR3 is TGTGCCAGCAGCTTGAGAGACGACAGCGTCCACTATGGCTACACCTTC. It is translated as CASSLRDDSVHYGYTF.

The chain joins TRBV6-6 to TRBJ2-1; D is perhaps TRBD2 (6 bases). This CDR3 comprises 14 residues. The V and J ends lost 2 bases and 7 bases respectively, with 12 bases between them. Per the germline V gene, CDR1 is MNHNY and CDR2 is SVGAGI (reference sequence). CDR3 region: CASSYGGSRNEQFF. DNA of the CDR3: TGTGCCAGCAGTTACGGGGGGTCTAGGAATGAGCAGTTCTTC.

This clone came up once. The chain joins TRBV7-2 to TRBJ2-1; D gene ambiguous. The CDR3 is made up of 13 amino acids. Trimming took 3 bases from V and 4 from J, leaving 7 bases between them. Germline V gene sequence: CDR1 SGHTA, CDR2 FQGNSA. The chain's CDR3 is CASSLPVYNEQFF. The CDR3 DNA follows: TGTGCCAGCAGCTTGCCGGTTTACAATGAGCAGTTCTTC.